A selection of T cell receptor beta chains follows, all from one sample in a study of T-cell memory formation after mild COVID-19. Using its own MiXCR run on the 5' RACE reads, TCRdb lists one record per CDR3 protein. The sample yields roughly 260,000 distinct CDR3 sequences, roughly 15% seen once. The sample taken for sequencing was PBMCs or a T cell subset sorted from them (not recorded which). The receptors derive from a man aged 18 to 35 who had mild COVID-19 (a few samples of this study predate the infection). Cell type and time point are not known. Each CDR3 is given with its conserved first and last residue. The order of the fields is V gene, D gene, J gene, clone size, CDR3 protein, CDR3 DNA. The D gene is left open where the match is weak. Rows may omit the clone size; those that give it use once, few, many or a size class.

TRBV19,-,TRBJ2-3,few,CASSIGGSADTQYF,TGTGCCAGTAGTATCGGGGGTAGCGCAGATACGCAGTATTTT
TRBV14,-,TRBJ2-1,-,CASSHGGGSYNEQFF,TGTGCCAGCAGCCACGGAGGGGGCTCCTACAATGAGCAGTTCTTC
TRBV20-1,TRBD2,TRBJ2-3,-,CSASSAGGLADTQYF,TGCAGTGCTAGCTCCGCGGGGGGGCTTGCAGATACGCAGTATTTT
TRBV7-2,TRBD1,TRBJ2-5,-,CASSLDRGPQETQYF,TGTGCCAGCAGCTTGGACAGGGGGCCTCAAGAGACCCAGTACTTC
TRBV7-3,-,TRBJ2-3,many,CASSLGDRTDTQYF,TGTGCCAGCAGCTTAGGGGACCGCACAGATACGCAGTATTTT
TRBV2,-,TRBJ2-7,-,CASRDRAGSRYEQYF,TGTGCCAGCAGGGATCGAGCGGGCAGTCGCTACGAGCAGTACTTC
TRBV5-1,TRBD1,TRBJ2-5,many,CASSWDRGTQYF,TGCGCCAGCAGTTGGGACAGGGGGACCCAGTACTTC
TRBV6-6,-,TRBJ1-2,-,CASGGWGQSYGYTF,TGTGCCAGCGGCGGGTGGGGGCAGAGCTATGGCTACACCTTC
TRBV20-1,-,TRBJ1-4,-,CSAKRGATNEKLFF,TGCAGTGCTAAGCGGGGTGCAACTAATGAAAAACTGTTTTTT
TRBV4-3,-,TRBJ2-5,-,CASSQDWGVGEETQYF,TGCGCCAGCAGCCAAGATTGGGGGGTGGGAGAGGAGACCCAGTACTTC
TRBV5-1,TRBD1,TRBJ1-2,many,CASSFRDSNYGYTF,TGCGCCAGCAGCTTCCGGGACAGCAACTATGGCTACACCTTC
TRBV4-3,-,TRBJ2-2,-,CASSQYPGGRTGELFF,TGCGCCAGCAGCCAGTACCCCGGGGGCCGCACCGGGGAGCTGTTTTTT
TRBV3-1,TRBD2,TRBJ2-1,few,CASSHLAGNNEQFF,TGTGCCAGCAGCCACCTAGCGGGGAACAATGAGCAGTTCTTC
TRBV9,-,TRBJ1-5,few,CASSVSPSNQPQHF,TGTGCCAGCAGCGTATCCCCGTCCAATCAGCCCCAGCATTTT
TRBV5-5,TRBD2,TRBJ2-3,-,CASRLAGASTDTQYF,TGTGCCAGCAGATTAGCGGGGGCCTCCACAGATACGCAGTATTTT
TRBV3-1,TRBD1,TRBJ1-2,-,CASSQETGDGYTF,TGTGCCAGCAGCCAAGAGACAGGGGATGGCTACACCTTC
TRBV29-1,TRBD2,TRBJ2-3,few,CSVGRASGYTDTQYF,TGCAGCGTGGGCCGGGCTAGCGGGTACACAGATACGCAGTATTTT
TRBV20-1,-,TRBJ2-2,-,CSARDPRENTGELFF,TGCAGTGCTAGAGATCCGAGGGAGAACACCGGGGAGCTGTTTTTT
TRBV7-2,-,TRBJ1-1,-,CASSSARGRAFF,TGTGCCAGCAGCTCCGCAAGGGGACGAGCTTTCTTT
TRBV5-5,-,TRBJ2-7,many,CASSLDHRQAGEQYF,TGTGCCAGCAGCTTAGACCACCGACAGGCTGGTGAGCAGTACTTC